These 18 T cell receptor beta chains were sequenced from one sample in a study of stem cell transplantation in POMP-related autoinflammatory disease. Using immunoSEQ multiplex PCR, the repertoire was profiled, and TCRdb retains in-frame clones only, with some absent. The sample includes tens of thousands of clones, approximately 91% of them seen just once. The sample was CD4+ T cells from PBMCs, taken after stem cell transplantation. These receptor sequences come from a human patient with POMP-related autoinflammation and immune dysregulation (PRAID). The graft donor may account for some of the T cells.

The rearrangement links TRBV5-6 to TRBJ2-7, with 8 bases fitting TRBD1. The J segment lost 3 bases and the V segment lost 3 bases, leaving 8 bases of the junction unmatched. The germline V gene encodes CDR1 SGHDT and CDR2 YYEEEE. The CDR3 loop spans 15 amino acids. As DNA, the CDR3 is TGTGCCAGCAGCTCCGGGACAGGACGTTACTACGAGCAGTACTTC. Residues: CASSSGTGRYYEQYF.

V gene TRBV5-1 combines with J gene TRBJ2-2; D possibly corresponds to TRBD1 (6 bases). Trimming took 1 base from V and 6 from J, leaving 16 bases between them. The V gene's germline CDR1 is SGHRS and CDR2 YFSETQ. The CDR3 is 16 residues long. The CDR3 sequence is CASSLLLTGNSGELFF. As DNA, the CDR3 is TGCGCCAGCAGCTTGTTGCTGACAGGAAATTCCGGGGAGCTGTTTTTT.

The J gene is TRBJ1-6, the V gene TRBV6-5; D is perhaps TRBD1 (5 bases). V was clipped by 2 bases and J by 6 bases, with 11 bases between them. CDR3 length: 15 residues. Germline-derived CDR1 and CDR2 are MNHEY and SVGAGI. The CDR3 reads CASSYADSRNSPLHF. CDR3 bases: TGTGCCAGCAGTTACGCCGACAGTCGTAATTCACCCCTCCACTTT.

A single count supports this clone. The J gene is TRBJ1-1, the V gene TRBV25-1, with D maybe TRBD1 (5 bases). This CDR3 is 11 amino acids long. Trimming left V 5 bases short and J 9 bases short, with 10 bases between. The V gene's germline CDR1 is MGHDK and CDR2 SYGVNS. The CDR3 nucleotides read TGTGCCAGCAGTAGCCAGGGAAAAGCTTTCTTT. It yields the protein CASSSQGKAFF.

The chain combines TRBV7-2 with TRBJ2-7, with D perhaps assigned TRBD1 or TRBD2 (6 bases each). V lost 0 bases, J lost 7 bases, and 10 bases lay in between. This CDR3 spans 13 amino acids. Germline V gives CDR1 SGHTA, CDR2 FQGNSA. The CDR3 loop is CASSLAGGSEQYV. For the CDR3, the DNA is TGTGCCAGCAGCTTAGCGGGGGGCAGTGAGCAGTACGTC.

This sequence joins TRBV7-2 and TRBJ2-1; D not resolved. Germline V gene sequence: CDR1 SGHTA, CDR2 FQGNSA. Trimming left V 5 bases short and J 8 bases short, with 10 bases between. The CDR3 is made up of 12 amino acids. The CDR3 nucleotides read TGTGCCAGCAGCACGTACCTCGATGAGCAGTTCTTC. It codes for CASSTYLDEQFF.

The J gene is TRBJ1-2, the V gene TRBV14; D gene unclear. Germline CDR1 is SGHDN and CDR2 is FVKESK. The CDR3 extends over 13 amino acids. Trimming took off 2 bases at V and 3 bases at J, with 7 bases between the two ends. The CDR3 DNA follows: TGTGCCAGCAGCCAACTGGCGCACTATGGCTACACCTTC. This codes for CASSQLAHYGYTF.

J is TRBJ2-2 and V is TRBV11-2, with D possibly being TRBD2 (6 bases). The germline V gene encodes CDR1 SGHAT and CDR2 FQNNGV. This CDR3 spans 14 amino acids. Trimming shortened V by 5 bases and J by 4 bases, and 11 bases separated the two germline ends. The CDR3 sequence is CASSSVRGTGELFF. The CDR3 nucleotides are TGTGCCAGCAGCAGCGTGCGGGGCACCGGGGAGCTGTTTTTT.

This chain links TRBV9 with TRBJ2-3; possibly TRBD1 or TRBD2 for D (5 bases each). The CDR3 sequence is 14 residues long. Trimming stripped 0 bases from V and 5 bases from J, with 10 bases between. Germline CDR1 SGDLS, CDR2 YYNGEE. Here the CDR3 DNA reads TGTGCCAGCAGCGTAGAGGGGAGTTTAGATACGCAGTATTTT. It is translated as CASSVEGSLDTQYF.

The gene calls are TRBV3-1 (or the pseudogene TRBV3-2) and TRBJ2-2; the match to TRBD1 covers 8 bases. Unmatched junction bases numbered 6, after V lost 4 bases and J lost 2 bases. The germline gives CDR1 LGHDT, CDR2 YNNKEL (reference sequence). The CDR3 loop spans 16 amino acids. The CDR3 DNA is TGTGCCAGCAGCCCCTGGGACAGGCCTAACACCGGGGAGCTGTTTTTT. Protein: CASSPWDRPNTGELFF.

The chain uses TRBV7-7 and TRBJ1-4; D gene uncertain. The CDR3 length is 13 residues. V was pared by 9 bases and J by 0 bases, with 8 bases between. CDR1 is SSHAT and CDR2 is FNYEAQ in the germline V gene (reference sequence). The CDR3 reads CARKGPTNEKLFF. In nucleotides, the CDR3 is TGTGCCAGAAAGGGCCCAACTAATGAAAAACTGTTTTTT.

The genes are TRBV5-6 and TRBJ2-7, with 7 bases lining up with TRBD1. CDR1 is SGHDT and CDR2 is YYEEEE in the germline V gene. The length of the CDR3 is 15 residues. Trimming removed 3 bases from V and 5 bases from J; junction bases left unmatched: 11. Here the CDR3 DNA reads TGTGCCAGCAGCTCCGCCCCCGACAGGGACCACGAGCAGTACTTC. Protein sequence: CASSSAPDRDHEQYF. Complete variable domain (other parts from reference TRBV5-6 and TRBJ2-7): DAGVTQSPTHLIKTRGQQVTLRCSPKSGHDTVSWYQQALGQGPQFIFQYYEEEERQRGNFPDRFSGHQFPNYSSELNVNALLLGDSALYLCASSSAPDRDHEQYFGPGTRLTVT.

The chain has TRBV2 and TRBJ1-6; no definite D call. CDR1 and CDR2 from the germline V gene are SNHLY and FYNNEI. Deletions cut 8 bases from V and 6 bases from J, with 14 bases between. This CDR3 has 14 residues. The CDR3 sequence: CASSGPLSNSPLHF. For the CDR3, the DNA is TGTGCCAGCTCCGGCCCCCTATCTAATTCACCCCTCCACTTT.

The V call is TRBV3-1 (or the pseudogene TRBV3-2), the J call TRBJ2-5; 9 nucleotides align to TRBD2. The length of the CDR3 is 14 residues. V trimming: 6 bases; J trimming: 5 bases; junction bases outside the gene matches: 7. CDR1 and CDR2 from the germline V gene are LGHDT and YNNKEL (reference sequence). The CDR3, as DNA: TGTGCCAGCAGATTAGCGGGGGTCGAGGAGACCCAGTACTTC. This codes for CASRLAGVEETQYF.

This clone was counted a few times. This rearrangement joins TRBV2 to TRBJ1-1; the D is unclear. CDR1 SNHLY and CDR2 FYNNEI come from the germline V gene. The length of the CDR3 is 12 residues. V lost 7 bases, J lost 3 bases, and 9 bases lay in between. The CDR3 DNA follows: TGTGCCAGCACCGGACTTTACACTGAAGCTTTCTTT. Translated: CASTGLYTEAFF.

The chain is built from TRBV2 and TRBJ1-2; D gene unclear. The germline gives CDR1 SNHLY, CDR2 FYNNEI. Trimming took 2 bases from V and 2 from J, leaving 9 bases between them. The CDR3 covers 14 residues. CDR3 sequence reads: CASSERSGNYGYTF. The CDR3, as DNA: TGTGCCAGCAGTGAACGGTCGGGAAACTATGGCTACACCTTC.

This clone has a single count. This chain links TRBV5-1 with TRBJ1-2; D gene ambiguous. Germline-derived CDR1 and CDR2 are SGHRS and YFSETQ. The CDR3 covers 16 residues. Trimming took 0 bases from V and 6 from J, leaving 18 bases between them. The CDR3 DNA follows: TGCGCCAGCAGCTTGGCCTTTAGTCCGTGGATTGATGGCTACACCTTC. This encodes CASSLAFSPWIDGYTF.

The V gene is TRBV5-1, the J gene TRBJ2-7, with 9 bases that match TRBD2. The V gene end was trimmed by 4 bases and the J gene end by 3 bases; junction bases not matched to a gene: 11. The CDR3 spans 16 residues. From germline, CDR1 is SGHRS and CDR2 YFSETQ. This CDR3 is CASSVDSAGGVYEQYF. The DNA for the CDR3 is TGCGCCAGCAGCGTCGACTCGGCGGGAGGGGTCTACGAGCAGTACTTC.